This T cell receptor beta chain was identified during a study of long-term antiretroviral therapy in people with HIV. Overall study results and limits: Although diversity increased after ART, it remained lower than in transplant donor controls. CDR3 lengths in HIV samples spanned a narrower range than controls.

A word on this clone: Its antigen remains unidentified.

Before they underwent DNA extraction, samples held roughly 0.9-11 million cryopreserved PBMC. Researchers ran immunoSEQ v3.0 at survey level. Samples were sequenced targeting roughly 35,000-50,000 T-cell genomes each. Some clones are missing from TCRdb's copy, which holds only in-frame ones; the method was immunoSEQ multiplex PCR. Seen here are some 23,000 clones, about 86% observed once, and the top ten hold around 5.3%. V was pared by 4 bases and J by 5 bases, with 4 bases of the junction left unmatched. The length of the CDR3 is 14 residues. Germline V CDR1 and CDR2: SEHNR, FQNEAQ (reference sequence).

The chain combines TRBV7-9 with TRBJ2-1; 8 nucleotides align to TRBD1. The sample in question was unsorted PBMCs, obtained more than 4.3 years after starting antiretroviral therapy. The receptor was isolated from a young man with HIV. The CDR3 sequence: CASSSRDRHNEQFF. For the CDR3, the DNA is TGTGCCAGCAGCTCCCGGGACAGGCACAATGAGCAGTTCTTC. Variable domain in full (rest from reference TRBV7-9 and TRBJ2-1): DTGVSQNPRHKITKRGQNVTFRCDPISEHNRLYWYRQTLGQGPEFLTYFQNEAQLEKSRLLSDRFSAERPKGSFSTLEIQRTEQGDSAMYLCASSSRDRHNEQFFGPGTRLTVL.